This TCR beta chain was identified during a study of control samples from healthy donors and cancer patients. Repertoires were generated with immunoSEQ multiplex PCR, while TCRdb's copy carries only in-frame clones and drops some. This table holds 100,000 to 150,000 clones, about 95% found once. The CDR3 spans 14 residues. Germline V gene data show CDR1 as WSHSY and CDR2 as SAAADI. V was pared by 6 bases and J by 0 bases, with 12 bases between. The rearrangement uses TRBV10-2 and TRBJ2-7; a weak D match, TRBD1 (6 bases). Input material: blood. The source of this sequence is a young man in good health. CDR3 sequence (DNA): TGCGCCAGCAGGAGGGGGACATTCTCCTACGAGCAGTACTTC. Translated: CASRRGTFSYEQYF.